This T cell receptor beta chain was retrieved from a study of T cell responses to AZD1222 COVID-19 vaccine. TCRdb's table, derived via immunoSEQ multiplex PCR, lists solely in-frame clones and lacks some. The sample has 140,000 to 150,000 clones, 89% seen once. Germline CDR1 reads MGHDK; CDR2 reads SYGVNS. V was clipped by 1 base and J by 2 bases, with 9 bases between them. CDR3 size: 14 residues. The TCR was taken from an adult in good health. This chain links TRBV25-1 with TRBJ2-7; a possible D gene is TRBD1 (5 bases). The sample consisted of peripheral blood, taken on day 0 of AZD1222 vaccination. The CDR3 spells CASSESTVPYEQYF. The CDR3, as DNA: TGTGCCAGCAGTGAATCGACAGTACCCTACGAGCAGTACTTC.